The T cell receptor beta chain under discussion was sequenced for a study of T cell repertoires in cytomegalovirus infection. About the study: CMV infection and matching HLA type were both indicated by public TCR beta signatures.

This CDR3 comprises 16 residues. The germline CDR1 and CDR2 sequences are MNHNY and SVGAGI (reference sequence). J lost 6 bases, V lost 5 bases, and 10 bases had no gene match. One entry per CDR3 protein, called by TCRdb with MiXCR from the reads. Altogether about a million distinct CDR3 sequences are present, 30% to 40% being singletons, with the ten largest covering about 14%. This clonotype was seen a few times. The antigen is undetermined. The TCR was taken from a human donor in good health (CMV status not recorded). Some clones in this sample may be carry-over from other donors' samples. V is TRBV6-6 and J is TRBJ2-3, with TRBD2 identical over 11 bases. Sequenced material: cultured CD8+ T cells from PBMCs, taken from culture after CMV antigen stimulation. The CDR3 region is CASSPLSGGAEDTQYF. The CDR3 DNA sequence: TGTGCCAGCAGTCCCCTTAGCGGGGGGGCCGAGGATACGCAGTATTTT.